In its sample, the clone carrying this TCR beta chain ranks as medium-sized. In TCRdb, the RT-PCR reads were re-called with MiXCR into one record per CDR3 protein. Seen here are 20,000 to 30,000 distinct CDR3 sequences, 8.1% observed once, and the top ten hold about 44%. The data were taken from a study of patients and donors after allogeneic stem cell transplantation. Germline V gene lookup returns CDR1 SEHNR and CDR2 FQNEAQ (reference sequence). V was pared by 1 base and J by 5 bases, with 9 bases between. The CDR3 contains 14 residues. The chain combines TRBV7-9 with TRBJ2-1, with unresolved D. The sample comprised blood, either unsorted or a sorted T cell fraction (not recorded which). This sequence originates from a human donor who was either an allogeneic HSCT recipient or a stem cell or donor lymphocyte infusion donor (not recorded which). It is not recorded whose cells these are; they may come from a transplant donor. The CDR3 reads CASSLVGLNNEQFF. The CDR3 nucleotides are TGTGCCAGCAGCTTAGTAGGGCTTAACAATGAGCAGTTCTTC. The complete variable domain, with remaining parts taken from reference TRBV7-9 and TRBJ2-1, reads DTGVSQNPRHKITKRGQNVTFRCDPISEHNRLYWYRQTLGQGPEFLTYFQNEAQLEKSRLLSDRFSAERPKGSFSTLEIQRTEQGDSAMYLCASSLVGLNNEQFFGPGTRLTVL.